This T cell receptor beta chain was retrieved from a study of identical twins. In germline, CDR1 is LNHNV, CDR2 YYDKDF (reference sequence). The CDR3 extends over 16 amino acids. V lost 0 bases and J lost 0, with 8 bases in between. Healthy Caucasians made up all donors. TCRdb independently ran MiXCR on the 5' RACE reads; one entry per CDR3 protein. The table has approximately 210,000 distinct CDR3 sequences, over 5.5% seen once. These sequences were also reported in another study, on T cells expressing NK-cell markers. That study adds: Sequencing of TCR beta repertoires drew on sorted CD3+CD56+NKG2C+, CD3+CD56+NKG2C- and CD3+CD56-NKG2C+ T cells.

Material: CD8+ T cells sorted from blood. The source is a woman under 30 in good health. The rearrangement links TRBV15 to TRBJ2-2; no definite D call. The CDR3 nucleotides read TGTGCCACCAGCAGAGATGAGGCGGCGAACACCGGGGAGCTGTTTTTT. This encodes CATSRDEAANTGELFF. Combining the CDR3 with reference TRBV15 and TRBJ2-2 gives the whole variable domain DAMVIQNPRYQVTQFGKPVTLSCSQTLNHNVMYWYQQKSSQAPKLLFHYYDKDFNNEADTPDNFQSRRPNTSFCFLDIRSPGLGDTAMYLCATSRDEAANTGELFFGEGSRLTVL.